The clone carrying this TCR beta chain was observed a single time. V gave up 1 base and J gave up 3 bases, with 10 bases separating them. Looked up from germline, CDR1 is MDHEN and CDR2 is SYDVKM. The CDR3 runs to 14 residues. Each patient relapsed following autologous stem cell transplantation, and prior brentuximab vedotin exposure differed. This specimen comes from a study of PD-1 blockade in classical Hodgkin lymphoma. Turning to the study itself: Once every 2 weeks, patients received intravenous nivolumab at 3 mg/kg.

TCRdb's table, derived via immunoSEQ multiplex PCR, lists solely in-frame clones and lacks some. The table records 39,000 or so clones, about 85% of them present only once. This sample comprised peripheral blood mononuclear cells (PBMCs), obtained before the second cycle of nivolumab. The clonotype originates from a human donor with classical Hodgkin lymphoma. This sequence joins TRBV28 and TRBJ2-7; no clear D. The CDR3 region has the DNA TGTGCCAGCAGTTTATCAGGCCGACTCTACGAGCAGTACTTC. Residues: CASSLSGRLYEQYF.